A single sample is the source of the 29 T cell receptor beta chains below, sequenced in a study of beta chain features in type 1 diabetes. Study results and caveats: Moderately but significantly shorter TCRB CDR3s were found in Type 1 diabetes patients in all four CD4+ subsets.

Of the isolated RNA, all was reverse transcribed, and so the sequenced material was expressed TCRB transcripts. This table comes from immunoSEQ multiplex PCR, and its TCRdb copy is limited to in-frame clones, with some not included. Found here are hundreds of thousands of clones, about 14% of them singletons; the top ten hold 0.035% to 0.04%. Antigen specificity for these receptors is unknown. What was sequenced was naive CD4+ T cells from blood. Source of these receptors: a man younger than 30 with type 1 diabetes.

CDR3 residues: CASSRMSSYEQYF. The CDR3 DNA reads TGTGCCAGCAGCCGCATGAGCTCCTACGAGCAGTACTTC. The chain is built from TRBV7-8 and TRBJ2-7; D is unresolved. V lost 5 bases to trimming and J lost 0 bases, with 8 bases between them. CDR3 length: 13 amino acids. From germline, CDR1 is SGHVS and CDR2 FQNEAQ.

The gene calls are TRBV30 and TRBJ1-2; D gene ambiguous. With 4 bases removed from V and 8 bases from J, the gap between germline ends came to 20 bases. CDR3 length: 14 amino acids. Germline CDR1 reads GTSNPN; CDR2 reads SVGIG (reference sequence). The DNA of the CDR3 is TGTGCCTGGAACCAAGGCAGAGAACTTTACGGCTACACCTTC. This codes for CAWNQGRELYGYTF.

The chain couples TRBV20-1 to TRBJ1-4, with D hard to call. The germline V gene encodes CDR1 DFQATT and CDR2 SNEGSKA (reference sequence). Trimming took 0 bases from V and 8 from J, leaving 4 bases between them. This CDR3 region has 11 residues. CDR3 DNA: TGCAGTGCTAGAGATAGAGAAAAACTGTTTTTT. It translates to CSARDREKLFF.

This chain joins TRBV4-2 and TRBJ2-5; maybe TRBD1 (6 bases). The V gene lost 3 bases and the J gene lost 0 bases, with 20 bases spanning the gap. The CDR3 has 18 amino acids. Germline CDR1 reads LGHNA; CDR2 reads YNFKEQ. CDR3 amino acids: CASSHRGSVKGYQETQYF. For the CDR3, the DNA is TGTGCCAGCAGCCACAGGGGTAGCGTTAAAGGGTACCAAGAGACCCAGTACTTC.

V and J are TRBV5-1 and TRBJ2-5; unclear D gene. Germline V gene sequence: CDR1 SGHRS, CDR2 YFSETQ. The CDR3 sequence is 13 residues long. Trimming took off 6 bases at V and 2 bases at J, with 11 bases between the two ends. CDR3 sequence: CASNRWGQETQYF. The CDR3 DNA sequence: TGCGCCAGCAACCGCTGGGGACAAGAGACCCAGTACTTC.

The chain joins TRBV7-3 to TRBJ1-2; 7 nucleotides agree with TRBD1. Germline-derived CDR1 and CDR2 are SGHTA and FQGTGA. This CDR3 contains 14 residues. J lost 3 bases, V lost 5 bases, and 6 bases had no gene match. The CDR3 is CASSPSGQDYGYTF. The CDR3 DNA is TGTGCCAGCAGCCCCTCCGGACAGGACTATGGCTACACCTTC.

The V and J genes are TRBV18 and TRBJ2-1; 13 positions agree with TRBD2. Germline V gene sequence: CDR1 KGHSH, CDR2 LQKENI. This CDR3 region has 15 residues. With V trimmed by 3 bases and J by 5 bases, 1 base remained unmatched. The CDR3 loop is CASSPGLAGNNEQFF. Here the CDR3 DNA reads TGTGCCAGCTCACCGGGACTAGCGGGGAACAATGAGCAGTTCTTC. The full variable domain, in which reference TRBV18 and TRBJ2-1 provide the parts outside the CDR3, is NAGVMQNPRHLVRRRGQEARLRCSPMKGHSHVYWYRQLPEEGLKFMVYLQKENIIDESGMPKERFSAEFPKEGPSILRIQQVVRGDSAAYFCASSPGLAGNNEQFFGPGTRLTVL.

J is TRBJ1-3 and V is TRBV9; D might be TRBD1 (6 bases). Germline V gives CDR1 SGDLS, CDR2 YYNGEE. Trimming stripped 5 bases from V and 2 bases from J, with 8 bases between. The CDR3 spans 13 residues. The CDR3, as DNA: TGTGCCAGCAGTAACAGGGCTGGAAACACCATATATTTT. Protein sequence: CASSNRAGNTIYF.

The chain has TRBV28 and TRBJ1-1; D not certain. Germline CDR1 MDHEN, CDR2 SYDVKM. This CDR3 is built from 16 residues. Trimming cost V 3 bases and J 4 bases, with 18 bases left between them. CDR3 loop: CASSLRATGLGTEAFF. CDR3 bases: TGTGCCAGCAGTTTGCGGGCTACTGGTTTAGGCACTGAAGCTTTCTTT.

The CDR3 region is CSASNRGSSRLVGQFF. The CDR3 DNA reads TGCAGCGCAAGTAACCGTGGCTCTTCTAGGCTCGTCGGGCAGTTCTTC. The rearrangement links TRBV29-1 to TRBJ2-1; D is ambiguous. Trimming took off 7 bases at V and 12 bases at J, with 31 bases between the two ends. Germline loops: CDR1 SQVTM, CDR2 ANQGSEA. There are 16 residues in the CDR3.

The genes are TRBV7-9 and TRBJ1-3; D is unresolved. Per the germline V gene, CDR1 is SEHNR and CDR2 is FQNEAQ (reference sequence). Trimming removed 7 bases at V and 4 bases at J, with 8 bases between. This CDR3 spans 12 amino acids. The chain's CDR3 is CASTRNGNTIYF. CDR3 DNA: TGTGCCAGCACCCGAAACGGAAACACCATATATTTT.

The rearrangement joins TRBV29-1 to TRBJ2-7, with 8 bases that match TRBD1. V shed 4 bases, J shed 1 base, and the junction held 6 bases outside the gene matches. In germline, CDR1 is SQVTM, CDR2 ANQGSEA. The CDR3 has 14 amino acids. CDR3 sequence reads: CSVGQGAKSYEQYF. CDR3 DNA sequence: TGCAGCGTTGGGCAGGGGGCCAAGTCCTACGAGCAGTACTTC.

V is TRBV19 and J is TRBJ1-2, with TRBD1 as a possible D gene (5 bases). Trimming shortened V by 3 bases and J by 5 bases, and 13 bases separated the two germline ends. Germline V gene lookup returns CDR1 LNHDA and CDR2 SQIVND (reference sequence). The CDR3 extends over 14 amino acids. In DNA form, the CDR3 reads TGTGCCAGTAGTATGGACCGCGGGGGATATGGCTACACCTTC. This encodes CASSMDRGGYGYTF.

This clone appeared a few times. J is TRBJ2-3 and V is TRBV28, with 7 bases that match TRBD1. This CDR3 has 14 residues. V trimming: 5 bases; J trimming: 6 bases; junction bases outside the gene matches: 8. Per the germline V gene, CDR1 is MDHEN and CDR2 is SYDVKM. The CDR3 protein is CASSPGTAYDTQYF. In DNA, the CDR3 is TGTGCCAGCAGTCCGGGGACAGCGTATGATACGCAGTATTTT.

The J gene is TRBJ2-7, the V gene TRBV2, with D perhaps matching TRBD1 (5 bases). The CDR3 runs 13 residues. V dropped 8 bases and J dropped 1 base, with 12 bases sitting between them. The germline CDR1 and CDR2 sequences are SNHLY and FYNNEI. CDR3 sequence: CASLQERSYEQYF. CDR3 bases: TGTGCCAGCTTACAGGAGAGGTCCTACGAGCAGTACTTC.

This chain links TRBV5-4 with TRBJ2-1; D not resolved. Per germline, CDR1 SGHNT and CDR2 YYREEE (reference sequence). The CDR3 totals 15 residues. V shed 4 bases and J shed 4 bases, with 15 bases lying between them. In DNA form, the CDR3 reads TGTGCCAGCAGCCCTGAGGATCGGGTGTACAATGAGCAGTTCTTC. It encodes CASSPEDRVYNEQFF.

The V call is TRBV7-2, the J call TRBJ2-5; 8 positions match TRBD2. V shed 1 base, J shed 2 bases, and the junction held 3 bases outside the gene matches. The germline gives CDR1 SGHTA, CDR2 FQGNSA. The CDR3 extends over 15 amino acids. The CDR3 nucleotides read TGTGCCAGCAGCTTAGGAGCGGGAGTTCAAGAGACCCAGTACTTC. It translates to CASSLGAGVQETQYF.

The genes are TRBV10-3 and TRBJ2-5; D may correspond to TRBD1 or TRBD2 (5 bases each). Trimming shortened V by 10 bases and J by 5 bases, and 17 bases separated the two germline ends. Germline assignment: CDR1 ENHRY and CDR2 SYGVKD. CDR3 length: 13 residues. The CDR3 DNA is TGTGCCACCCAGAGAGGGGCCGTCGAGACCCAGTACTTC. Protein product: CATQRGAVETQYF.

The chain combines TRBV5-1 with TRBJ2-7; no firm D call. Germline values: CDR1 SGHRS, CDR2 YFSETQ. The CDR3 loop spans 12 amino acids. Trimming shortened V by 4 bases and J by 3 bases, and 8 bases separated the two germline ends. Here the CDR3 reads CASSRNLYEQYF. The CDR3 DNA follows: TGCGCCAGCAGCCGCAATCTCTACGAGCAGTACTTC.

The chain has TRBV27 and TRBJ1-2, with no clear D. CDR1 is MNHEY and CDR2 is SMNVEV in the germline V gene (reference sequence). CDR3 length: 13 residues. V was cut by 0 bases and J by 4 bases, with 6 bases left in between. In nucleotides, the CDR3 is TGTGCCAGCAGTTTATCGCCCATCTATGGCTACACCTTC. Translated, it gives CASSLSPIYGYTF.

In its sample, this clone was seen a few times. The chain recombines TRBV7-9 with TRBJ1-4, with D uncertain. This CDR3 comprises 15 residues. Trimming removed 2 bases from V and 3 bases from J, with 10 bases in between. Germline V gives CDR1 SEHNR, CDR2 FQNEAQ (reference sequence). CDR3 sequence: CASSLMGSANEKLFF. The CDR3 DNA reads as TGTGCCAGCAGCTTAATGGGGTCGGCTAATGAAAAACTGTTTTTT.

The rearrangement joins TRBV29-1 to TRBJ1-1; maybe TRBD1 (5 bases). Germline lookup yields CDR1 SQVTM and CDR2 ANQGSEA. V was clipped by 8 bases and J by 6 bases, with 19 bases between them. This CDR3 comprises 13 residues. DNA for the CDR3: TGCAGCCCCTCACCGAGGGTAGGGGCTGAAGCTTTCTTT. This encodes CSPSPRVGAEAFF. Combining the CDR3 with reference TRBV29-1 and TRBJ1-1 gives the whole variable domain SAVISQKPSRDICQRGTSLTIQCQVDSQVTMMFWYRQQPGQSLTLIATANQGSEATYESGFVIDKFPISRPNLTFSTLTVSNMSPEDSSIYLCSPSPRVGAEAFFGQGTRLTVV.

This clone was recorded a few times. This chain joins TRBV2 and TRBJ1-1; D is unclear. The CDR3 has 13 amino acids. CDR1 and CDR2 (germline): SNHLY, FYNNEI. V lost 3 bases to trimming and J lost 5 bases, with 10 bases between them. In DNA form, the CDR3 reads TGTGCCAGCAGTGATTTGGGGAGGACTGAAGCTTTCTTT. Translation gives CASSDLGRTEAFF.

The CDR3 region is CASSSRSDTQYF. In DNA form, the CDR3 reads TGTGCCAGCAGTTCCCGGTCAGATACGCAGTATTTT. This chain joins TRBV6-5 and TRBJ2-3; D is unresolved. The CDR3 totals 12 residues. V was trimmed by 4 bases and J by 4 bases, leaving 6 bases between them. The V gene's germline CDR1 is MNHEY and CDR2 SVGAGI.

This clone was picked up a small number of times. The CDR3 coding sequence is TGTGCCAGCAGTCCGGGACAGGGGTGGGAGACCCAGTACTTC. Protein product: CASSPGQGWETQYF. This chain links TRBV6-1 with TRBJ2-5, with 10 bases lining up with TRBD1. CDR3 length equals 14 residues. Germline CDR1 is MNHNS and CDR2 is SASEGT. J gave up 5 bases and V 5 bases, and 5 bases lay outside the gene matches.

This clone was picked up a small number of times. The gene calls are TRBV18 and TRBJ2-3; D unresolved. The germline gives CDR1 KGHSH, CDR2 LQKENI. The V end was cut by 3 bases, the J end by 3 bases, with 7 bases between. The CDR3 totals 13 residues. CDR3 sequence (DNA): TGTGCCAGCTCACCGGCCCGGACAGATACGCAGTATTTT. It is translated as CASSPARTDTQYF.

The chain recombines TRBV28 with TRBJ2-1, with TRBD2 identical over 9 bases. Looked up from germline, CDR1 is MDHEN and CDR2 is SYDVKM. V lost 8 bases and J lost 0; bases outside the gene matches: 5. The CDR3 length is 15 residues. CDR3 residues: CASSGLASSYNEQFF. CDR3 in DNA: TGTGCCAGCTCTGGACTAGCGAGCTCCTACAATGAGCAGTTCTTC.

The J gene is TRBJ2-4, the V gene TRBV28, with 10 positions matching TRBD2. V lost 4 bases and J lost 8; bases outside the gene matches: 11. Germline CDR1 and CDR2: MDHEN and SYDVKM. The CDR3 has 16 residues. The DNA for the CDR3 is TGTGCCAGCAGTTCTACAAGCGGGGGGGTCGTCCACATTCAGTACTTC. This sequence encodes CASSSTSGGVVHIQYF.

V gene TRBV19 combines with J gene TRBJ2-1; the match to TRBD1 covers 9 bases. This CDR3 has 15 residues. Per germline, CDR1 LNHDA and CDR2 SQIVND (reference sequence). The V and J ends lost 6 bases and 6 bases, in that order; junction bases with no gene match: 9. The CDR3 protein is CASRSGTGLRNEQFF. The CDR3, as DNA: TGTGCCAGTAGGAGCGGGACAGGGCTGCGCAATGAGCAGTTCTTC.